These T cell receptor beta chains were read from a single sample in a study of blood T cell repertoires in COVID-19. The repertoire was sequenced with immunoSEQ multiplex PCR; TCRdb's copy has only in-frame clones and lacks some. The sample lists some 370,000 clones, 90% occurring once. Sequenced material: peripheral blood. The receptor source for this set is a man in his late teens or twenties with active or convalescent COVID-19. CDR3s include the opening cysteine and the closing phenylalanine or tryptophan. D genes are given only for firm matches. The size field is filled for only some rows; it gives once, few, many or a size class.

D gene: TRBD2
clone size: NA
V gene: TRBV9
J gene: TRBJ2-1
CDR3 DNA: TGTGCCAGCAGCGTAGGGTCTAGCGGGGTCAGCGAGCAGTTCTTC
CDR3 protein: CASSVGSSGVSEQFF

D gene: TRBD1
clone size: NA
V gene: TRBV4-3
J gene: TRBJ2-3
CDR3 DNA: TGCGCCAGCAGCCACCTTCGGACAGGCGACTGGGGTACGCAGTATTTT
CDR3 protein: CASSHLRTGDWGTQYF

D gene: NA
clone size: NA
V gene: TRBV5-1
J gene: TRBJ2-7
CDR3 DNA: TGCGCCAGCAGCTTTGAAGGACAATCCCACTACGAGCAGTACTTC
CDR3 protein: CASSFEGQSHYEQYF

D gene: NA
clone size: NA
V gene: TRBV9
J gene: TRBJ1-5
CDR3 DNA: TGTGCCAGCAGCGTCGGGGAATGGAATCAGCCCCAGCATTTT
CDR3 protein: CASSVGEWNQPQHF

D gene: NA
clone size: NA
V gene: TRBV7-9
J gene: TRBJ1-2
CDR3 DNA: TGTGCCAGCAGCTCCTCCTCCCCGGGAGTGGGCTACACCTTC
CDR3 protein: CASSSSSPGVGYTF

D gene: NA
clone size: NA
V gene: TRBV28
J gene: TRBJ2-7
CDR3 DNA: TGTGCCAGCAGGGGGGCAGGGGGGAACTACGAGCAGTACTTC
CDR3 protein: CASRGAGGNYEQYF

D gene: TRBD1
clone size: few
V gene: TRBV5-8
J gene: TRBJ2-1
CDR3 DNA: TGTGCCAGCAGCGCCCCCTACAGGGGAGATTCCTACAATGAGCAGTTCTTC
CDR3 protein: CASSAPYRGDSYNEQFF

D gene: NA
clone size: NA
V gene: TRBV6-1
J gene: TRBJ2-3
CDR3 DNA: TGTGCCAGCAGTGATTCTAGAAGGGATACGCAGTATTTT
CDR3 protein: CASSDSRRDTQYF

D gene: NA
clone size: NA
V gene: TRBV9
J gene: TRBJ2-1
CDR3 DNA: TGTGCCAGCAGCCCTTCCAACGAGTTATCCTACAATGAGCAGTTCTTC
CDR3 protein: CASSPSNELSYNEQFF

D gene: TRBD2
clone size: NA
V gene: TRBV7-2
J gene: TRBJ2-7
CDR3 DNA: TGTGCCAGCTCTCTGGTAGCGGGAGACTACGAGCAGTACTTC
CDR3 protein: CASSLVAGDYEQYF